This record concerns one TCR beta chain sequence. CDR3 length: 13 amino acids. Germline V CDR1 and CDR2: SGHAT, FQNNGV. The ends were cut back, 1 base at V and 6 bases at J, with 6 bases in the middle. This sample is drawn from a study of beta chain features in type 1 diabetes. Expressed TCRB transcripts got sequenced, as all isolated RNA was reverse transcribed. Data came from immunoSEQ multiplex PCR; TCRdb stores just in-frame clones and leaves some out. The sample has almost 350,000 clones; 6.5% to 10% are singletons. In all sorted populations, purity surpassed 95%. The specimen was central memory CD4+ T cells from blood. The genes are TRBV11-2 and TRBJ2-2; no firm D call. The source is a woman younger than 35 in good health. The CDR3 reads CASSLVGSGELFF. CDR3 nucleotides: TGTGCCAGCAGCTTAGTAGGGTCCGGGGAGCTGTTTTTT.